These T cell receptor beta chains were read from a single sample in a study of beta chain features in type 1 diabetes. Method: immunoSEQ multiplex PCR; TCRdb's copy keeps in-frame clones and lacks some. The sample consists of 350,000 to 450,000 clones, roughly 14% of them appearing once. Sequenced input: naive CD4+ T cells from blood. All receptors come from a man under 40 in good health. CDR3s include the opening cysteine and the closing phenylalanine or tryptophan. The D gene is left open where the match is weak. Clone size appears in some rows only: once, few, many, or a class for an expanded clone.

size | J | V | D | CDR3 | DNA
NA | TRBJ1-2 | TRBV5-6 | NA | CASFHGATDNYGYTF | TGTGCCAGCTTCCATGGGGCCACCGACAACTATGGCTACACCTTC
NA | TRBJ2-5 | TRBV4-1 | TRBD1 | CASSQAGTGAGETQYF | TGCGCCAGCAGCCAAGCCGGGACAGGGGCAGGAGAGACCCAGTACTTC
few | TRBJ2-5 | TRBV2 | NA | CASSPLGETQYF | TGTGCCAGCTCCCCGTTGGGAGAGACCCAGTACTTC
few | TRBJ2-1 | TRBV5-6 | NA | CASSPRLGGGDEQFF | TGTGCCAGCAGCCCCCGACTAGGAGGGGGCGATGAGCAGTTCTTC
NA | TRBJ2-4 | TRBV5-1 | TRBD2 | CASSPMTSPNVAKNIQYF | TGCGCCAGCAGCCCAATGACTAGCCCGAACGTAGCCAAAAACATTCAGTACTTC
few | TRBJ1-2 | TRBV20-1 | NA | CSAVGGYGYTF | TGCAGTGCTGTGGGGGGCTATGGCTACACCTTC
few | TRBJ2-2 | TRBV30 | NA | CAWSSNTGELFF | TGTGCCTGGAGTTCAAACACCGGGGAGCTGTTTTTT
few | TRBJ1-6 | TRBV9 | TRBD1 | CASSSRTGYNSPLHF | TGTGCCAGCAGCTCAAGGACAGGGTATAATTCACCCCTCCACTTT
few | TRBJ2-1 | TRBV7-2 | TRBD1 | CASSLVGGNYNEQFF | TGTGCCAGCTCCCTAGTAGGGGGCAACTACAATGAGCAGTTCTTC
few | TRBJ2-1 | TRBV4-2 | TRBD1 | CASRQQGFNNEQFF | TGTGCCAGCAGACAACAGGGGTTTAACAATGAGCAGTTCTTC
NA | TRBJ2-6 | TRBV19 | NA | CASSIGGNPPGANVLTF | TGTGCCAGTAGTATTGGTGGCAACCCACCTGGGGCCAACGTCCTGACTTTC
NA | TRBJ1-5 | TRBV4-1 | TRBD1 | CASSQAPGTENQPQHF | TGCGCCAGCAGCCAAGCCCCCGGGACAGAAAATCAGCCCCAGCATTTT
NA | TRBJ2-3 | TRBV28 | TRBD2 | CASGIAGDTDTQYF | TGTGCCAGCGGAATAGCGGGAGACACAGATACGCAGTATTTT
few | TRBJ2-3 | TRBV5-1 | NA | CASSSSTDTQYF | TGCGCCAGCAGTTCTAGCACAGATACGCAGTATTTT
few | TRBJ2-1 | TRBV18 | NA | CASSQQGDSPNEQFF | TGTGCCAGCTCACAACAGGGCGATAGTCCCAATGAGCAGTTCTTC
NA | TRBJ1-1 | TRBV10-2 | NA | CASSDRGEAFF | TGCGCCAGCAGTGACCGGGGCGAAGCTTTCTTT
few | TRBJ2-3 | TRBV7-2 | TRBD2 | CASSSSGGRPDTQYF | TGTGCCAGCAGCTCTAGCGGGGGTCGACCAGATACGCAGTATTTT
few | TRBJ1-4 | TRBV20-1 | NA | CSAQREKLFF | TGCAGTGCTCAAAGGGAAAAACTGTTTTTT
NA | TRBJ2-3 | TRBV4-3 | NA | CASSDRDSTDTQYF | TGCGCCAGCAGCGACCGGGACAGCACAGATACGCAGTATTTT
NA | TRBJ2-7 | TRBV5-4 | NA | CASSLAAGLEQYF | TGTGCCAGCAGCTTGGCGGCAGGACTGGAGCAGTACTTC
NA | TRBJ2-7 | TRBV27 | NA | CASRYGTSIFYEQYF | TGTGCCAGCAGATACGGGACTTCTATCTTCTACGAGCAGTACTTC
few | TRBJ2-1 | TRBV29-1 | TRBD1 | CSAQGVFVQEQFF | TGCAGCGCCCAGGGGGTTTTCGTGCAGGAGCAGTTCTTC
NA | TRBJ2-7 | TRBV11-2 | TRBD1 | CASSLARDRAYEQYF | TGTGCCAGCAGCTTAGCCCGGGACAGGGCCTACGAGCAGTACTTC
NA | TRBJ1-1 | TRBV29-1 | TRBD1 | CSVANRGNTEAFF | TGCAGCGTTGCTAACAGGGGTAACACTGAAGCTTTCTTT
NA | TRBJ1-4 | TRBV5-4 | NA | CASSLGQYNEKLFF | TGTGCCAGCAGCTTGGGACAGTATAATGAAAAACTGTTTTTT
NA | TRBJ2-1 | TRBV5-1 | TRBD2 | CASSGGTSGSHEQFF | TGCGCCAGCAGCGGAGGGACTAGCGGGAGCCATGAGCAGTTCTTC
NA | TRBJ2-5 | TRBV9 | NA | CASSVVGGGQETQYF | TGTGCCAGCAGCGTAGTGGGAGGGGGCCAAGAGACCCAGTACTTC
few | TRBJ1-6 | TRBV10-3 | NA | CAISDRNSPLHF | TGTGCCATCAGTGACAGGAATTCACCCCTCCACTTT
NA | TRBJ2-5 | TRBV18 | NA | CASSQSGSETQYF | TGTGCCAGCTCACAGTCAGGATCAGAGACCCAGTACTTC
few | TRBJ2-5 | TRBV19 | NA | CASRISSFQETQYF | TGTGCCAGTAGGATATCGTCGTTCCAAGAGACCCAGTACTTC
few | TRBJ2-5 | TRBV5-4 | NA | CASSLDQAEWETQYF | TGTGCCAGCAGCTTGGATCAAGCGGAATGGGAGACCCAGTACTTC
few | TRBJ2-3 | TRBV19 | NA | CASSTGETDTQYF | TGTGCCAGTAGTACCGGGGAGACAGATACGCAGTATTTT
NA | TRBJ2-5 | TRBV7-2 | NA | CASSAQTGRRETQYF | TGTGCCAGCAGCGCGCAGACAGGGAGGCGTGAGACCCAGTACTTC
few | TRBJ2-3 | TRBV5-6 | NA | CASSVTRDTQYF | TGTGCCAGCAGCGTTACCAGGGATACGCAGTATTTT
few | TRBJ2-7 | TRBV18 | TRBD1 | CASSPGTGSSSYEQYF | TGTGCCAGCTCACCGGGGACAGGGTCCTCGTCCTACGAGCAGTACTTC
few | TRBJ2-6 | TRBV12-5 | NA | CASGLPPPRSGANVLTF | TGTGCTAGTGGTTTGCCACCCCCAAGATCTGGGGCCAACGTCCTGACTTTC
NA | TRBJ2-2 | TRBV30 | NA | CAWSGDYSHRELFF | TGTGCCTGGAGTGGCGACTATTCCCACCGGGAGCTGTTTTTT
few | TRBJ2-1 | TRBV11-2 | TRBD1 | CASRKTGRPYNEQFF | TGTGCCAGCAGGAAGACAGGGCGTCCTTACAATGAGCAGTTCTTC
few | TRBJ2-5 | TRBV5-4 | NA | CASSLENREETQYF | TGTGCCAGCAGCTTAGAAAACAGGGAAGAGACCCAGTACTTC
NA | TRBJ2-1 | TRBV13 | NA | CASSLVPEGEQFF | TGTGCCAGCAGCTTAGTCCCGGAAGGGGAGCAGTTCTTC
NA | TRBJ1-4 | TRBV9 | NA | CASSQGQGREKLFF | TGTGCCAGCAGTCAAGGGCAGGGGAGGGAAAAACTGTTTTTT
NA | TRBJ2-1 | TRBV6-1 | TRBD1 | CASITGDTKEEQFF | TGTGCCAGTATAACAGGGGATACGAAAGAAGAACAGTTCTTC
NA | TRBJ2-3 | TRBV9 | NA | CASTGGPTDTQYF | TGTGCCAGCACGGGCGGACCCACAGATACGCAGTATTTT
few | TRBJ2-6 | TRBV5-6 | NA | CASSLPGGTSGANVLTF | TGTGCCAGCAGCTTGCCAGGCGGAACATCTGGGGCCAACGTCCTGACTTTC
few | TRBJ2-3 | TRBV5-1 | TRBD2 | CASGGLAITDTQYF | TGCGCCAGCGGGGGACTAGCAATCACAGATACGCAGTATTTT
NA | TRBJ2-5 | TRBV7-2 | NA | CASSLAFRQETQYF | TGTGCCAGCAGCTTAGCTTTTCGGCAAGAGACCCAGTACTTC
NA | TRBJ2-7 | TRBV18 | TRBD1 | CASSRDRGSYEQYF | TGTGCCAGCTCACGGGACAGGGGATCGTACGAGCAGTACTTC
NA | TRBJ1-3 | TRBV9 | NA | CASSGPRGNTIYF | TGTGCCAGCTCCGGCCCTCGGGGAAACACCATATATTTT
few | TRBJ1-1 | TRBV27 | NA | CASSLGTLNTEAFF | TGTGCCAGCAGTTTAGGGACACTGAACACTGAAGCTTTCTTT
many | TRBJ1-5 | TRBV25-1 | NA | CASSEGNQPQHF | TGTGCCAGCAGTGAAGGGAATCAGCCCCAGCATTTT
NA | TRBJ1-6 | TRBV6-5 | TRBD1 | CASRDRVLVNSPLHF | TGTGCCAGCAGAGACAGGGTTCTTGTGAATTCACCCCTCCACTTT
few | TRBJ2-2 | TRBV14 | NA | CASKKWTNTGELFF | TGTGCCAGCAAAAAATGGACGAACACCGGGGAGCTGTTTTTT
many | TRBJ2-4 | TRBV30 | TRBD2 | CAWSVGGRNIQYF | TGTGCCTGGAGTGTTGGCGGGAGGAACATTCAGTACTTC
few | TRBJ2-3 | TRBV2 | NA | CASSTAPDTQYF | TGTGCCAGCAGCACCGCCCCAGATACGCAGTATTTT
NA | TRBJ2-3 | TRBV5-6 | TRBD2 | CASSLQMLAGVHTQYF | TGTGCCAGCAGCTTGCAAATGCTAGCGGGGGTGCATACGCAGTATTTT
NA | TRBJ1-4 | TRBV5-4 | TRBD1 | CASSFQGAQTNEKLFF | TGTGCCAGCAGCTTCCAGGGGGCGCAGACTAATGAAAAACTGTTTTTT